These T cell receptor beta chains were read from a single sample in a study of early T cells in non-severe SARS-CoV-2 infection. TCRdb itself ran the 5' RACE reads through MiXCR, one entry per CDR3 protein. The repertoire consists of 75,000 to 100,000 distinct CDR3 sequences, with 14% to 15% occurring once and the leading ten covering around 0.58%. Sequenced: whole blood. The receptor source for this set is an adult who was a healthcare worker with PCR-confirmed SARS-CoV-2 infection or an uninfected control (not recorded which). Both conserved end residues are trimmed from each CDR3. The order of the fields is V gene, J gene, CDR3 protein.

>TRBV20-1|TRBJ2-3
PAGGAGASPSTDTQY
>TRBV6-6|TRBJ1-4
ATTGGTDKNEKLF
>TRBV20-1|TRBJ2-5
SARMSSGGVEETQY
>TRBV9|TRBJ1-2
ASSGYLAPGRNYGYT
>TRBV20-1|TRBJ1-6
SARSGLDNSPLH
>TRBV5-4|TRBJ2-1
ASSWGTEPNYNEQF
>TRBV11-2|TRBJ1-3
ASRPGHHSGNTIY
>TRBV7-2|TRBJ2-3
VSSLVVGHSTDTQY
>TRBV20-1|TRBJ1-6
SARGDRYSPLH
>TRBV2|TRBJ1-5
ASSVTLQLNQPQH
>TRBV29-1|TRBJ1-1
SVKQGSYSTEAF
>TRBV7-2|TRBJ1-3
ASSLVGAHSGNTIY
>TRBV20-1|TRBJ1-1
SARLGMNTEAF
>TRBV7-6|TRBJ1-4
ASSFPGTGVEKLF
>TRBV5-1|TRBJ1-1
ASSLDRGTGEGTEAF
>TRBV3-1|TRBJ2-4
ASSQAAAADGQNIQY
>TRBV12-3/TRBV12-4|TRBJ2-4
ASSPPTGGAKNIQY
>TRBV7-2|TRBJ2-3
ASSLGGGFGTDTQY
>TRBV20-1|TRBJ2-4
SARNLGTSGAAAKNIQY
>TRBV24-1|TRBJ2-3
ATGIVRGGTDTQY
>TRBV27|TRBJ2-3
ASRRRYEGTSSTDTQY
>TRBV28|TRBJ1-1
ASSNRPRDGLDTEAF
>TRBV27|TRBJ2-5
ASSSLAGRGVETQY
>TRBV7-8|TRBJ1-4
ASSATTGGSFGLF
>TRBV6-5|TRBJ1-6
ASSLQGQSSYNSPLH
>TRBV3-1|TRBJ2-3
ASTARGGADLGQY
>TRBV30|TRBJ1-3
AWTVGMNTIY
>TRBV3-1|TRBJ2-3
ASSQVRTRGGRTDTQY